The text below deals with one T cell receptor beta chain. These data belong to a study of blood T cell repertoires in COVID-19. TCRdb's table, derived via immunoSEQ multiplex PCR, lists solely in-frame clones and lacks some. The sample has 100,000 to 150,000 clones; 85% to 90% are singletons. This CDR3 has 13 residues. The V and J ends lost 2 bases and 6 bases respectively, with 10 bases between them. Sample: peripheral blood. The TCR sequence derives from a woman between 55 and 75 years old with COVID-19, enrolled during active disease. The gene calls are TRBV12-3 or TRBV12-4 and TRBJ1-2, with a possible D match to TRBD1 (5 bases). This chain's CDR3 is CASSLIQGNGYTF. Written as DNA, the CDR3 is TGTGCCAGCAGTTTAATCCAGGGCAATGGCTACACCTTC.